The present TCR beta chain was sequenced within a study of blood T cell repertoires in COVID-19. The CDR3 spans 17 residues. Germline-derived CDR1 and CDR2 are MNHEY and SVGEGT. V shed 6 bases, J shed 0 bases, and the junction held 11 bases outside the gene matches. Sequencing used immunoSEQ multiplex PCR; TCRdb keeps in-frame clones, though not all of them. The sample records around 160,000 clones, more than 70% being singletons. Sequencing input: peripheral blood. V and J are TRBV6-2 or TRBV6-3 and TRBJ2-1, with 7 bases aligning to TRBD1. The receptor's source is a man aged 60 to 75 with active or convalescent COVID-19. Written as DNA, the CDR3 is TGTGCCAGCAGCCTCACAGGGGTGGGTTTCTCCTACAATGAGCAGTTCTTC. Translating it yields CASSLTGVGFSYNEQFF.